Listed here are 14 T cell receptor beta chains from one sample, sequenced in a study of early T cells in non-severe SARS-CoV-2 infection. A single record per CDR3 protein comes from TCRdb applying MiXCR to the 5' RACE reads. The repertoire holds fewer than 120,000 distinct CDR3 sequences, around an eighth seen once, with 3% to 4.5% in the top ten. Sample: whole blood, taken at baseline. These receptor sequences come from an adult who was a healthcare worker with PCR-confirmed SARS-CoV-2 infection or an uninfected control (not recorded which).

This clonotype was seen more than once but under ten times. The V and J genes are TRBV20-1 and TRBJ2-2, with a possible D match to TRBD2 (5 bases). Looked up from germline, CDR1 is DFQATT and CDR2 is SNEGSKA (reference sequence). This CDR3 comprises 17 residues. Between the trimmed V and J ends, which lost 4 bases and 4 bases, there was a span of 22 bases. The CDR3 nucleotides are TGCAGTGCTACGATGCCTGGACTTCGAGGGAGCACCGGGGAGCTGTTTTTT. It encodes CSATMPGLRGSTGELFF.

The rearrangement links TRBV7-9 to TRBJ2-3; TRBD2 might be the D (5 bases). The germline V gene encodes CDR1 SEHNR and CDR2 FQNEAQ (reference sequence). Trimming left V 5 bases short and J 4 bases short, with 13 bases between. The CDR3 length is 14 residues. The CDR3 nucleotides read TGTGCCAGCAGCCTGGAGGAGGTGGCAGATACGCAGTATTTT. Translating gives CASSLEEVADTQYF.

This chain connects TRBV3-1 to TRBJ2-1; possible D gene TRBD2, 5 bases. The CDR3 length is 18 residues. V was clipped by 0 bases and J by 1 base, with 16 bases between them. Germline V lookup: CDR1 LGHDT, CDR2 YNNKEL (reference sequence). CDR3 sequence reads: CASSQEPRFWRSYNEQFF. DNA of the CDR3: TGTGCCAGCAGCCAAGAACCGCGGTTCTGGAGGTCCTACAATGAGCAGTTCTTC.

Turning to this clonotype: The germline gene is not matched at one end of the junction; a read error may be the cause. V is TRBV7-9 and J is TRBJ2-1, with D possibly matching TRBD1 (5 bases). The CDR3 totals 14 residues. CDR1 SEHNR and CDR2 FQNEAQ come from the germline V gene (reference sequence). As DNA, the CDR3 is TGTACCAGCATGAAGGGGAACTCCTACAATGAGCAGTTCTTC. Translating it yields CTSMKGNSYNEQFF.

This clonotype has ten or more counts. The CDR3 sequence: CASSLRSGSGEQFF. The CDR3 DNA reads as TGTGCCAGCAGCTTACGCTCAGGGAGCGGTGAGCAGTTCTTC. The chain carries TRBV7-3 and TRBJ2-1; possibly TRBD1 or TRBD2 for D (5 bases each). V was pared by 2 bases and J by 9 bases, with 14 bases between. The CDR3 spans 14 residues. Germline V gene data show CDR1 as SGHTA and CDR2 as FQGTGA. Combining the CDR3 with reference TRBV7-3 and TRBJ2-1 gives the whole variable domain GAGVSQTPSNKVTEKGKYVELRCDPISGHTALYWYRQSLGQGPEFLIYFQGTGAADDSGLPNDRFFAVRPEGSVSTLKIQRTERGDSAVYLCASSLRSGSGEQFFGPGTRLTVL.

As concerns this clonotype: A much larger clone lies a single base off, so this may be a read error. J is TRBJ2-7 and V is TRBV7-2; the D is unclear. Trimming stripped 4 bases from V and 6 bases from J, with 16 bases between. This CDR3 region has 14 residues. The germline gives CDR1 SGHTA, CDR2 FQGNSA. The CDR3 nucleotides are TGTGCCAGCAGCTCCTACACTACCACCTTCGAGCAGTACTTC. Its protein is CASSSYTTTFEQYF.

CDR3: CASSLGQGSSYGYTF. The CDR3 coding sequence is TGCGCCAGCAGCTTAGGACAGGGGTCCAGCTATGGCTACACCTTC. V and J are TRBV5-1 and TRBJ1-2; 9 positions agree with TRBD1. With V trimmed by 2 bases and J by 4 bases, 6 bases remained unmatched. CDR1 SGHRS and CDR2 YFSETQ come from the germline V gene. The CDR3 consists of 15 residues.

This clonotype has only a few counts. V usage is TRBV7-3 and J usage is TRBJ1-1; 8 bases are shared with TRBD1. The V gene's germline CDR1 is SGHTA and CDR2 FQGTGA. After removal of 5 bases from V and 3 bases from J, the junction contained 8 bases not matched to a gene. The CDR3 spans 15 residues. CDR3 sequence reads: CASSLFRGQDTEAFF. The CDR3 DNA reads TGTGCCAGCAGCCTATTCAGGGGGCAGGACACTGAAGCTTTCTTT.

This chain joins TRBV19 and TRBJ1-2; the D is unclear. V shed 6 bases and J shed 0 bases, with 11 bases lying between them. Looked up from germline, CDR1 is LNHDA and CDR2 is SQIVND (reference sequence). CDR3 length: 14 residues. The CDR3 is CASRTGGSNYGYTF. The CDR3, as DNA: TGTGCCAGTAGGACCGGTGGGTCTAACTATGGCTACACCTTC.

The chain combines TRBV12-3 or TRBV12-4 with TRBJ2-3, with 10 bases identical to TRBD2. The CDR3 loop spans 18 amino acids. The V and J ends lost 1 base and 2 bases, in that order; junction bases with no gene match: 9. In DNA form, the CDR3 reads TGTGCCAGCAGTTTAGGCCCCGGAAGCGGGAGGGCCACAGATACGCAGTATTTT. It specifies CASSLGPGSGRATDTQYF.

V usage is TRBV20-1 and J usage is TRBJ1-4; no definite D call. Germline-derived CDR1 and CDR2 are DFQATT and SNEGSKA (reference sequence). Trimming shortened V by 5 bases and J by 4 bases, and 14 bases separated the two germline ends. This CDR3 has 14 amino acids. The CDR3: CSASSGPLNEKLFF. The CDR3 DNA sequence: TGCAGTGCTTCCTCCGGGCCCCTTAATGAAAAACTGTTTTTT.

In its sample, this clonotype was seen many times. This chain joins TRBV5-1 and TRBJ1-1; 11 nucleotides agree with TRBD1. This CDR3 is built from 15 residues. The V segment lost 4 bases and the J segment 5 bases; nucleotides outside the gene matches: 7. Germline CDR1 is SGHRS and CDR2 is YFSETQ. CDR3 nucleotides: TGCGCCAGCAGCCCACTGGACAGGGGGCGTACTGAAGCTTTCTTT. This translates into CASSPLDRGRTEAFF.

The chain is built from TRBV20-1 and TRBJ2-1, with 8 bases that match TRBD2. Trimming removed 0 bases from V and 5 bases from J; junction bases left unmatched: 3. Germline-derived CDR1 and CDR2 are DFQATT and SNEGSKA (reference sequence). CDR3 length: 14 residues. CDR3 nucleotides: TGCAGTGCTAGAGATCCGGGGGGGCACAATGAGCAGTTCTTC. It is translated as CSARDPGGHNEQFF.

The chain couples TRBV19 to TRBJ2-1; TRBD2 might be the D (6 bases). The CDR3 is 15 amino acids. V lost 5 bases, J lost 0 bases, and 11 bases lay in between. Germline values: CDR1 LNHDA, CDR2 SQIVND (reference sequence). CDR3 nucleotides: TGTGCCAGTAGTCCCCGCGGGATCTCCTACAATGAGCAGTTCTTC. Amino acid sequence: CASSPRGISYNEQFF.